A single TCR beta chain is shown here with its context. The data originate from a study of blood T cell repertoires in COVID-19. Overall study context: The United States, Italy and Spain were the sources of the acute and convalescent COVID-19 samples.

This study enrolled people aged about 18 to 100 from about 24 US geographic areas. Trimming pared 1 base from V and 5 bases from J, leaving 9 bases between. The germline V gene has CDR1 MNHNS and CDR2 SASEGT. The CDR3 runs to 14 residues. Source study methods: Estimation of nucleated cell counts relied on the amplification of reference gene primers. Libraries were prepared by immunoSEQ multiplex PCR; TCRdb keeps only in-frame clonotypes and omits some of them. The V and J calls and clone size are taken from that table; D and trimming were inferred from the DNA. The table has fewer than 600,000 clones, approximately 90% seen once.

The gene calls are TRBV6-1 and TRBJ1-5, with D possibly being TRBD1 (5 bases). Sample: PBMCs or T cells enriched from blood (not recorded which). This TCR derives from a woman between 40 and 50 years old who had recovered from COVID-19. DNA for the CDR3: TGTGCCAGCAGTGAAGATGGGGGGTATCAGCCCCAGCATTTT. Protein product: CASSEDGGYQPQHF.